This entry lists 29 T cell receptor beta chains sequenced from one sample in a study of T cell responses to AZD1222 COVID-19 vaccine. The method was immunoSEQ multiplex PCR; TCRdb's version includes in-frame clones alone and lacks a portion of them. This sample has around 150,000 clones, with almost 85% found just once. This material consisted of peripheral blood, taken 28 days after the second dose of the MenACWY control vaccine. These receptors were collected from an adult who received the MenACWY meningococcal vaccine as a control.

V gene TRBV6-2 or TRBV6-3 combines with J gene TRBJ1-1; D uncertain. V was cut by 5 bases and J by 3 bases, with 16 bases left in between. The germline V gene has CDR1 MNHEY and CDR2 SVGEGT. This CDR3 has 15 residues. The chain's CDR3 is CASSPLGGSDTEAFF. As DNA, the CDR3 is TGTGCCAGCAGTCCCCTCGGAGGATCCGACACTGAAGCTTTCTTT.

The V gene is TRBV2, the J gene TRBJ2-5; 11 bases match TRBD2. The CDR3 spans 14 residues. Germline CDR1 is SNHLY and CDR2 is FYNNEI. V shed 5 bases, J shed 3 bases, and the junction held 2 bases outside the gene matches. This CDR3 reads CASSLAGGEETQYF. For the CDR3, the DNA is TGTGCCAGCAGTCTAGCGGGGGGCGAAGAGACCCAGTACTTC.

This rearrangement joins TRBV29-1 to TRBJ1-1; D perhaps matches TRBD1 (5 bases). Germline CDR1 and CDR2: SQVTM and ANQGSEA. There are 13 residues in the CDR3. The CDR3 DNA sequence: TGCGGCACGGGGTCCGCCGGGGGCACTGAAGCTTTCTTT. Its translation: CGTGSAGGTEAFF. The complete variable domain, with remaining parts taken from reference TRBV29-1 and TRBJ1-1, reads SAVISQKPSRDICQRGTSLTIQCQVDSQVTMMFWYRQQPGQSLTLIATANQGSEATYESGFVIDKFPISRPNLTFSTLTVSNMSPEDSSIYLCGTGSAGGTEAFFGQGTRLTVV.

The chain carries TRBV5-1 and TRBJ1-2; D is possibly TRBD1 (6 bases). Trimming stripped 0 bases from V and 5 bases from J, with 14 bases between. The CDR3 length is 15 residues. In germline, CDR1 is SGHRS, CDR2 YFSETQ. CDR3 loop: CASSLADRRGYGYTF. DNA for the CDR3: TGCGCCAGCAGCTTGGCCGACAGGCGGGGGTATGGCTACACCTTC.

The chain has TRBV15 and TRBJ1-5; D is unclear. Germline CDR1 and CDR2: LNHNV and YYDKDF (reference sequence). V shed 0 bases and J shed 0 bases, with 21 bases lying between them. This CDR3 region has 20 residues. The CDR3 coding sequence is TGTGCCACCAGCAGAGAGGCGGCTAGAATGGGAGCTTATAGCAATCAGCCCCAGCATTTT. Translating gives CATSREAARMGAYSNQPQHF.

This sequence joins TRBV7-9 and TRBJ1-2; tentatively, D is TRBD1 (6 bases). Germline-derived CDR1 and CDR2 are SEHNR and FQNEAQ (reference sequence). This CDR3 comprises 16 residues. Deletions cut 1 base from V and 4 bases from J, with 16 bases between. The CDR3 sequence: CASSLGGQPSSYGYTF. CDR3 sequence (DNA): TGTGCCAGCAGCTTAGGTGGACAGCCTTCTTCCTATGGCTACACCTTC. The whole variable domain, remainder taken from reference TRBV7-9 and TRBJ1-2, is DTGVSQNPRHKITKRGQNVTFRCDPISEHNRLYWYRQTLGQGPEFLTYFQNEAQLEKSRLLSDRFSAERPKGSFSTLEIQRTEQGDSAMYLCASSLGGQPSSYGYTFGSGTRLTVV.

The chain recombines TRBV10-2 with TRBJ1-1, with 7 positions matching TRBD1. From germline, CDR1 is WSHSY and CDR2 SAAADI. J was trimmed by 7 bases and V by 7 bases; bases with no gene match: 12. The CDR3 covers 14 residues. As DNA, the CDR3 is TGCGCCAGCATCGAAAGGGGGCGCAGGGGTGAAGCTTTCTTT. As protein: CASIERGRRGEAFF.

The chain uses TRBV5-1 and TRBJ2-5; tentative D call: TRBD2 (6 bases). The germline CDR1 and CDR2 sequences are SGHRS and YFSETQ. The CDR3 totals 15 residues. The V and J ends lost 4 bases and 5 bases respectively, with 18 bases between them. CDR3 region: CASSNVHTGDETQYF. CDR3 bases: TGCGCCAGCAGCAACGTGCACACGGGGGACGAGACCCAGTACTTC.

The V and J genes are TRBV27 and TRBJ2-5; D gene unclear. The V end was cut by 3 bases, the J end by 4 bases, with 12 bases between. In germline, CDR1 is MNHEY, CDR2 SMNVEV (reference sequence). The CDR3 length is 14 residues. In DNA, the CDR3 is TGTGCCAGCAGTTTCTCTCGATATCCAGAGACCCAGTACTTC. It encodes CASSFSRYPETQYF.

V gene TRBV28 combines with J gene TRBJ1-2; no firm D call. Trimming took off 7 bases at V and 3 bases at J, with 12 bases between the two ends. Germline values: CDR1 MDHEN, CDR2 SYDVKM. The CDR3 is 13 residues long. CDR3 loop: CASNSGEYYGYTF. CDR3 DNA: TGTGCCAGCAATTCGGGCGAGTACTATGGCTACACCTTC.

Concerning this clone: Its ends do not fully match the called genes, so a read error is possible. V and J are TRBV29-1 and TRBJ2-3; 10 bases map to TRBD1. The CDR3 runs 12 residues. Germline V lookup: CDR1 SQVTM, CDR2 ANQGSEA. The CDR3 region is CSVSTGQGGQAF. DNA for the CDR3: TGCAGCGTTTCTACTGGACAGGGGGGTCAGGCTTTT.

The chain employs TRBV21-1 and TRBJ2-3; the tabulated D call, TRBD2, remains unverified against the DNA. TRBV21-1 is noted as a pseudogene. The CDR3 consists of 16 residues. CDR3 sequence: CASSKEGGAHTDTQYF. The CDR3 DNA sequence: TGTGCCAGCAGCAAGGAGGGGGGGGCGCACACAGATACGCAGTATTTT.

This chain joins TRBV11-2 and TRBJ2-5; TRBD2 matches 8 bases. Per germline, CDR1 SGHAT and CDR2 FQNNGV. The CDR3 length is 15 residues. V gave up 1 base and J gave up 5 bases; unmatched junction bases: 6. The CDR3 here is CASSLVAGRIETQYF. As DNA, the CDR3 is TGTGCCAGCAGCTTAGTAGCGGGGCGAATTGAGACCCAGTACTTC.

The rearrangement links TRBV4-2 to TRBJ2-7; 8 nucleotides agree with TRBD1. The CDR3 loop spans 17 amino acids. Germline V gene data show CDR1 as LGHNA and CDR2 as YNFKEQ. Germline trimming cut 0 bases from V and 0 bases from J; bases unmatched to any gene: 7. CDR3 nucleotide sequence: TGTGCCAGCAGCCAAGATCTGGGGACAGGACACTCCTACGAGCAGTACTTC. Protein sequence: CASSQDLGTGHSYEQYF.

The V gene is TRBV5-1, the J gene TRBJ1-4; a possible D gene is TRBD1 (6 bases). This CDR3 region has 13 residues. Germline V lookup: CDR1 SGHRS, CDR2 YFSETQ. With 4 bases removed from V and 5 bases from J, the gap between germline ends came to 9 bases. This chain's CDR3 is CASSRGQNEKLFF. CDR3 nucleotides: TGCGCCAGCAGCCGCGGACAGAATGAAAAACTGTTTTTT.

V gene TRBV6-1 combines with J gene TRBJ1-2; D unresolved. V gave up 0 bases and J gave up 9 bases, with 11 bases separating them. CDR3 length: 13 residues. Germline V gene data show CDR1 as MNHNS and CDR2 as SASEGT. CDR3 DNA sequence: TGTGCCAGCAGTGAAGCGGGCAGTAACCGCTACACCTTC. This codes for CASSEAGSNRYTF.

The J gene is TRBJ2-6, the V gene TRBV5-6; 12 nucleotides line up with TRBD1. Per germline, CDR1 SGHDT and CDR2 YYEEEE. The CDR3 is 18 amino acids. Trimming removed 0 bases from V and 2 bases from J; junction bases left unmatched: 3. The CDR3 sequence: CASSLVGTGGAGANVLTF. CDR3 in DNA: TGTGCCAGCAGCTTGGTGGGGACAGGGGGCGCTGGGGCCAACGTCCTGACTTTC.

The V gene is TRBV25-1, the J gene TRBJ1-2; 7 nucleotides align to TRBD1. V shed 3 bases and J 4 bases; nucleotides not matched to a gene: 8. This CDR3 has 15 residues. Germline V lookup: CDR1 MGHDK, CDR2 SYGVNS. The CDR3 DNA is TGTGCCAGCAGTGATAGTGGACAGGAGCTCTATGGCTACACCTTC. This translates into CASSDSGQELYGYTF.

The rearrangement uses TRBV9 and TRBJ2-7; D is possibly TRBD2 (5 bases). The CDR3 totals 15 residues. V dropped 3 bases and J dropped 4 bases, with 17 bases sitting between them. Germline CDR1 is SGDLS and CDR2 is YYNGEE. CDR3: CASSAGSGSGYEQYF. The CDR3 DNA reads TGTGCCAGCAGCGCGGGGTCGGGGAGCGGATACGAGCAGTACTTC. The full variable domain, in which reference TRBV9 and TRBJ2-7 provide the parts outside the CDR3, is DSGVTQTPKHLITATGQRVTLRCSPRSGDLSVYWYQQSLDQGLQFLIQYYNGEERAKGNILERFSAQQFPDLHSELNLSSLELGDSALYFCASSAGSGSGYEQYFGPGTRLTVT.

The rearrangement links TRBV30 to TRBJ2-2; 11 nucleotides match TRBD1. V shed 3 bases, J shed 3 bases, and the junction held 3 bases outside the gene matches. The germline CDR1 and CDR2 sequences are GTSNPN and SVGIG (reference sequence). This CDR3 comprises 15 residues. CDR3: CAWSRDRGYTGELFF. The CDR3 nucleotides read TGTGCCTGGAGCAGGGACAGGGGGTACACCGGGGAGCTGTTTTTT.

The chain combines TRBV19 with TRBJ1-4, with a weak D call TRBD1 (5 bases). Looked up from germline, CDR1 is LNHDA and CDR2 is SQIVND (reference sequence). The CDR3 extends over 16 amino acids. V was pared by 5 bases and J by 0 bases, with 13 bases between. The DNA of the CDR3 is TGTGCCAGTAGTCCGTCCAGGGATACAACTAATGAAAAACTGTTTTTT. The encoded protein is CASSPSRDTTNEKLFF. Filled out from reference TRBV19 and TRBJ1-4, the complete variable domain reads DGGITQSPKYLFRKEGQNVTLSCEQNLNHDAMYWYRQDPGQGLRLIYYSQIVNDFQKGDIAEGYSVSREKKESFPLTVTSAQKNPTAFYLCASSPSRDTTNEKLFFGSGTQLSVL.

The genes are TRBV6-2 or TRBV6-3 and TRBJ2-2; 7 nucleotides match TRBD2. V dropped 6 bases and J dropped 5; count of bases not matched to a gene: 9. The CDR3 extends over 15 amino acids. CDR1 and CDR2 (germline): MNHEY, SVGEGT. CDR3 residues: CASSETGLSTGELFF. CDR3 nucleotides: TGTGCCAGCAGCGAGACGGGACTATCAACCGGGGAGCTGTTTTTT.

The chain links TRBV10-3 to TRBJ1-5, with a possible D match to TRBD1 (5 bases). Germline CDR1 ENHRY, CDR2 SYGVKD. The V end lost 3 bases, the J end lost 4 bases, and 13 bases lay between the germline ends. The CDR3 covers 15 residues. In DNA form, the CDR3 reads TGTGCCATCAGTGAAGGTCAGGGTGAAAATCAGCCCCAGCATTTT. Its protein is CAISEGQGENQPQHF.

V is TRBV10-3 and J is TRBJ2-3, with TRBD1 matching over 7 bases. V lost 4 bases, J lost 1 base, and 5 bases stayed unmatched. Germline values: CDR1 ENHRY, CDR2 SYGVKD. This CDR3 has 15 amino acids. The chain's CDR3 is CAISGRGRGTDTQYF. CDR3 nucleotides: TGTGCCATCAGTGGTAGGGGGCGCGGCACAGATACGCAGTATTTT.

The chain links TRBV9 to TRBJ1-3, with D possibly TRBD1 on 5 matching bases. The germline V gene has CDR1 SGDLS and CDR2 YYNGEE. This CDR3 is built from 12 residues. V lost 3 bases and J lost 7, with 8 bases in between. The CDR3 DNA reads TGTGCCAGCAGCGGGGGGGTTAACACCATATATTTT. Its translation: CASSGGVNTIYF. The full variable domain, rest sourced from reference TRBV9 and TRBJ1-3, is DSGVTQTPKHLITATGQRVTLRCSPRSGDLSVYWYQQSLDQGLQFLIQYYNGEERAKGNILERFSAQQFPDLHSELNLSSLELGDSALYFCASSGGVNTIYFGEGSWLTVV.

This rearrangement joins TRBV29-1 to TRBJ1-1; D is perhaps TRBD1 (5 bases). With 7 bases removed from V and 1 base from J, the gap between germline ends came to 13 bases. Germline CDR1 and CDR2: SQVTM and ANQGSEA. There are 13 residues in the CDR3. This CDR3 is CSGAQGWNTEAFF. CDR3 coding DNA: TGCAGCGGGGCGCAGGGTTGGAACACTGAAGCTTTCTTT.

The CDR3 here is CASSNRGPNYGYTF. In nucleotides, the CDR3 is TGTGCCAGCAGCAATCGGGGGCCGAACTATGGCTACACCTTC. The chain is built from TRBV21-1 and TRBJ1-2. TRBV21-1 is described as a pseudogene. This CDR3 has 14 residues.

CDR3 protein: CAWSTGAYEQYF. DNA for the CDR3: TGTGCCTGGAGTACAGGGGCGTACGAGCAGTACTTC. The rearrangement joins TRBV30 to TRBJ2-7; the match to TRBD1 covers 7 bases. Trimming cost V 2 bases and J 4 bases; bases outside gene matches: 2. The CDR3 spans 12 residues. CDR1 and CDR2 (germline): GTSNPN, SVGIG (reference sequence).

The V call is TRBV24-1, the J call TRBJ2-5; TRBD1 aligns across 10 bases. V was clipped by 4 bases and J by 4 bases; unmatched bases: 8. The CDR3 sequence is 16 residues long. Looked up from germline, CDR1 is KGHDR and CDR2 is SFDVKD. The CDR3 region is CATSEPTGGWGETQYF. The CDR3 nucleotides read TGTGCCACCAGTGAGCCGACAGGGGGCTGGGGAGAGACCCAGTACTTC.